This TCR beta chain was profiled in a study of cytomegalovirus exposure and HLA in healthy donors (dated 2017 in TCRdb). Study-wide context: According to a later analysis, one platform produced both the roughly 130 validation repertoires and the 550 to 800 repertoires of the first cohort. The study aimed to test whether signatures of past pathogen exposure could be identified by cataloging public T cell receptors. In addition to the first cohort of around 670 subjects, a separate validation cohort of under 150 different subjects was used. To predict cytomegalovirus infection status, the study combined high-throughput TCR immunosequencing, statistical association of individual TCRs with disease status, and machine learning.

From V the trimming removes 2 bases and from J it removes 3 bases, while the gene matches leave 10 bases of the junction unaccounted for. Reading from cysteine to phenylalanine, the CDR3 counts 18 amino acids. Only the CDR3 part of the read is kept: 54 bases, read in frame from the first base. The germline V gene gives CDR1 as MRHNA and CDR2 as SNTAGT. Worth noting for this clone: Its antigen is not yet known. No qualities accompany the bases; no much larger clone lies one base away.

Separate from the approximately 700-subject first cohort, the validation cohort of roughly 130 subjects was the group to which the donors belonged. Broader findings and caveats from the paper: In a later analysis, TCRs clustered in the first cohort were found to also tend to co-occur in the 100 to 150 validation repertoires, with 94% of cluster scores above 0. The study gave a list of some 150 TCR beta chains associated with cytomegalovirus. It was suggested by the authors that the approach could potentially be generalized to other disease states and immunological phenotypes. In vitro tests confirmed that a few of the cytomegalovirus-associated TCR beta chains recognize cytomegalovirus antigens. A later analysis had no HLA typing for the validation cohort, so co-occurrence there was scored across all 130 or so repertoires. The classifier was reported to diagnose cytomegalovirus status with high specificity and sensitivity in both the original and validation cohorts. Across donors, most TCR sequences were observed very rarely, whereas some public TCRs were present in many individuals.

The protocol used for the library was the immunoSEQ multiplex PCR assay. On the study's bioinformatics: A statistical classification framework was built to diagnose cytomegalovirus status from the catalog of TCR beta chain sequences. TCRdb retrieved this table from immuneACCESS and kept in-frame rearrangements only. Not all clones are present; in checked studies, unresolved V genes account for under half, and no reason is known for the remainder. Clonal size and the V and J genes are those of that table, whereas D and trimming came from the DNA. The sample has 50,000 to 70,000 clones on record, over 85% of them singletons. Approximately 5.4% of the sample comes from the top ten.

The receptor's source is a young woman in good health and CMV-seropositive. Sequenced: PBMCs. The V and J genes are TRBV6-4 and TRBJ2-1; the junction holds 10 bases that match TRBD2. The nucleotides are TGTGCCAGCAGTGACGGGGGACTAGCGATACAGTGCTACAATGAGCAGTTCTTC. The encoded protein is CASSDGGLAIQCYNEQFF.